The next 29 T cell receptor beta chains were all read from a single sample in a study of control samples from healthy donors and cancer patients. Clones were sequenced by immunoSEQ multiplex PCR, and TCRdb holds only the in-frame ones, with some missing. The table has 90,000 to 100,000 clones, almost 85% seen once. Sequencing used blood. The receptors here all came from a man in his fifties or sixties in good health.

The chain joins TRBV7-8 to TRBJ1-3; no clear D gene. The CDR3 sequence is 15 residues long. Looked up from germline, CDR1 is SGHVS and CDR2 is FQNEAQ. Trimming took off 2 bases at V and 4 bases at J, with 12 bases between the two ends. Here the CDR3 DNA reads TGTGCCAGCAGCTTATCGTGGGGTTCAGGAAACACCATATATTTT. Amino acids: CASSLSWGSGNTIYF.

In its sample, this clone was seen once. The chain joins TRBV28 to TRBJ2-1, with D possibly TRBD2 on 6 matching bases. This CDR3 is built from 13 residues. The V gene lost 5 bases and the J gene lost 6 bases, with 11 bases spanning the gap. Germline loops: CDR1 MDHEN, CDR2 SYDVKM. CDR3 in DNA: TGTGCCAGCAGTGCGACTAGATTCAATGAGCAGTTCTTC. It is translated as CASSATRFNEQFF.

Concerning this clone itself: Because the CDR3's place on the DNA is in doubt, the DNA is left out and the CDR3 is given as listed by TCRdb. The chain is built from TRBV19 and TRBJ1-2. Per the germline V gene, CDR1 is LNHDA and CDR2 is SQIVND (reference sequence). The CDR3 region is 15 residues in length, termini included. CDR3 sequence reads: CASTSEMAVDYGYTF.

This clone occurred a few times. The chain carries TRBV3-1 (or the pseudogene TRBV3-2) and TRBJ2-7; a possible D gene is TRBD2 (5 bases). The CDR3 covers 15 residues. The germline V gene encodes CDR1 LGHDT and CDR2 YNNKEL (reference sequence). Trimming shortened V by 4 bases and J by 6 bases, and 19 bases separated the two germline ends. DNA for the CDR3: TGTGCCAGCAGCCCCGTAGCGACTCCACCGGGCGAGCAGTACTTC. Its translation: CASSPVATPPGEQYF.

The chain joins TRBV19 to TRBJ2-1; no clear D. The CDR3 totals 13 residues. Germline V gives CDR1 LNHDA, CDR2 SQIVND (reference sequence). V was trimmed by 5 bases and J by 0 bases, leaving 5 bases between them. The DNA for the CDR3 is TGTGCCAGTAGTCCGCTCTCCTACAATGAGCAGTTCTTC. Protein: CASSPLSYNEQFF.

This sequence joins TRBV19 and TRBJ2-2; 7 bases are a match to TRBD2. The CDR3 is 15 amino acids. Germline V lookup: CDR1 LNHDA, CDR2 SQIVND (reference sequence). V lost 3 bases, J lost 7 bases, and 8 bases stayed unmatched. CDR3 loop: CASSIQTSRNGELFF. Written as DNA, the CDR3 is TGTGCCAGTAGTATCCAGACTAGCAGGAACGGGGAGCTGTTTTTT.

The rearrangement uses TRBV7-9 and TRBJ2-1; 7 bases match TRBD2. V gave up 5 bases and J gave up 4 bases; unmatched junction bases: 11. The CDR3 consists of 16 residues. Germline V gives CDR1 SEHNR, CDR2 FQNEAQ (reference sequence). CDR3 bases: TGTGCCAGCAGCGCACAAGGCGGGAGCGCGTACAATGAGCAGTTCTTC. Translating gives CASSAQGGSAYNEQFF. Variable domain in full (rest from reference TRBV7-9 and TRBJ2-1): DTGVSQNPRHKITKRGQNVTFRCDPISEHNRLYWYRQTLGQGPEFLTYFQNEAQLEKSRLLSDRFSAERPKGSFSTLEIQRTEQGDSAMYLCASSAQGGSAYNEQFFGPGTRLTVL.

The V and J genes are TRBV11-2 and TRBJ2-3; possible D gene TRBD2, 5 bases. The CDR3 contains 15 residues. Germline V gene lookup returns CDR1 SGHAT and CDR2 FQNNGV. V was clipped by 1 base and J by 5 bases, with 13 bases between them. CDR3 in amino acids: CASSLGGGSVDTQYF. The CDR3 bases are TGTGCCAGCAGCTTAGGTGGTGGGAGTGTAGATACGCAGTATTTT. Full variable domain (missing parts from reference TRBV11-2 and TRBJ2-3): EAGVAQSPRYKIIEKRQSVAFWCNPISGHATLYWYQQILGQGPKLLIQFQNNGVVDDSQLPKDRFSAERLKGVDSTLKIQPAKLEDSAVYLCASSLGGGSVDTQYFGPGTRLTVL.

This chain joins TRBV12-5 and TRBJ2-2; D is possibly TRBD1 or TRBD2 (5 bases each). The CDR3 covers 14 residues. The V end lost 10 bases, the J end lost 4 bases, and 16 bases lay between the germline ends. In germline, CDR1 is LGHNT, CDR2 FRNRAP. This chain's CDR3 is CAMGDLRSTGELFF. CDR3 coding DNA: TGTGCTATGGGGGATTTGCGGTCCACCGGGGAGCTGTTTTTT.

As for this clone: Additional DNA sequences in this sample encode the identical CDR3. Here the CDR3 DNA reads TGTGCCAGCAGCTTAGCGGTGGGGGCGTCCTACAATGAGCAGTTCTTC. Its protein is CASSLAVGASYNEQFF. The chain combines TRBV7-9 with TRBJ2-1, with a possible D match to TRBD1 (6 bases). The CDR3 spans 16 residues. Germline V gives CDR1 SEHNR, CDR2 FQNEAQ (reference sequence). Trimming cost V 0 bases and J 1 base, with 10 bases left between them. Variable domain in full (rest from reference TRBV7-9 and TRBJ2-1): DTGVSQNPRHKITKRGQNVTFRCDPISEHNRLYWYRQTLGQGPEFLTYFQNEAQLEKSRLLSDRFSAERPKGSFSTLEIQRTEQGDSAMYLCASSLAVGASYNEQFFGPGTRLTVL.

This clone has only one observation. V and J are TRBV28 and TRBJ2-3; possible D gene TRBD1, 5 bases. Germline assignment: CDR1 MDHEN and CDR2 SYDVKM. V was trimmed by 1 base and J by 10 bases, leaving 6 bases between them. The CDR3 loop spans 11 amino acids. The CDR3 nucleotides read TGTGCCAGCAGTTTATTAGGGGCGCAGTATTTT. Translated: CASSLLGAQYF.

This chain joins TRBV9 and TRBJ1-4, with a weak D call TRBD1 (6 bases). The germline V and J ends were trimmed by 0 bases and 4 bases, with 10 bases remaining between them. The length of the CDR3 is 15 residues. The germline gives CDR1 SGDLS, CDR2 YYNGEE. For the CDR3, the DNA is TGTGCCAGCAGCGTAGGTGGACAGCTTAATGAAAAACTGTTTTTT. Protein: CASSVGGQLNEKLFF.

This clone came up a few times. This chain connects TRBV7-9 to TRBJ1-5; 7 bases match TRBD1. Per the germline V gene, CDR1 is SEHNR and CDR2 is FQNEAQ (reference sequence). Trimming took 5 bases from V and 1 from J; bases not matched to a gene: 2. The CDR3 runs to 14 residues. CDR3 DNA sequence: TGTGCCAGCAGCGAGGACAGGAGCAATCAGCCCCAGCATTTT. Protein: CASSEDRSNQPQHF.

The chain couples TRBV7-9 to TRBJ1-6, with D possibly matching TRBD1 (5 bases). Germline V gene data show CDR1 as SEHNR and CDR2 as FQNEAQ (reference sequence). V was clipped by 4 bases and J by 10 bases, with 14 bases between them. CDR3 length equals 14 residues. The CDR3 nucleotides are TGTGCCAGCAGCTCATTCCAGGGAGGGTCACCCCTCCACTTT. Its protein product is CASSSFQGGSPLHF.

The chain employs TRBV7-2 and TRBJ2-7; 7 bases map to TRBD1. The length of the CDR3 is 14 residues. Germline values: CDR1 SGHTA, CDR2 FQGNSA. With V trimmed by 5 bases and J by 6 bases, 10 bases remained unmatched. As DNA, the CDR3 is TGTGCCAGCAGCGCCTCCGGGACAGCTATCGAGCAGTACTTC. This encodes CASSASGTAIEQYF.

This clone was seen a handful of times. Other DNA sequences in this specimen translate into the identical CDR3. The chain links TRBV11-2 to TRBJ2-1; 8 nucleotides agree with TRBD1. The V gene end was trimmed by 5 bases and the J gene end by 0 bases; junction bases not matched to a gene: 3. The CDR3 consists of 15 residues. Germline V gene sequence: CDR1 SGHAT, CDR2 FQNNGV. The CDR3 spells CASSLDRGSYNEQFF. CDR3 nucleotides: TGTGCCAGCAGCCTTGACAGGGGCTCCTACAATGAGCAGTTCTTC.

CDR3 coding DNA: TGTGCCAGCAGTTTACAGGGGGCCCCTTATAATTCACCCCTCCACTTT. Protein: CASSLQGAPYNSPLHF. V usage is TRBV28 and J usage is TRBJ1-6, with 8 bases matching TRBD1. Looked up from germline, CDR1 is MDHEN and CDR2 is SYDVKM. The CDR3 runs to 16 residues. V was pared by 2 bases and J by 4 bases, with 4 bases of the junction left unmatched.

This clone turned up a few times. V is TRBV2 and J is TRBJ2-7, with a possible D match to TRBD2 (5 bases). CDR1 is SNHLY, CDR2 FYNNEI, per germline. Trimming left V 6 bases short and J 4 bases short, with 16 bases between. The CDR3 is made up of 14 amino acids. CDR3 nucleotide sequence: TGTGCCAGCAGCCGTAGCCCTCCGGGGTACGAGCAGTACTTC. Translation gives CASSRSPPGYEQYF.

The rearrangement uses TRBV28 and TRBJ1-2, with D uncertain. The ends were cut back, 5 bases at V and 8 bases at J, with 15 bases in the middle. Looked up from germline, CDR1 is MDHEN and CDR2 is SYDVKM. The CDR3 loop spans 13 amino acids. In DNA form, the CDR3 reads TGTGCCAGCAGTCGAGCGGGCAGAGAGGGCTACACCTTC. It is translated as CASSRAGREGYTF.

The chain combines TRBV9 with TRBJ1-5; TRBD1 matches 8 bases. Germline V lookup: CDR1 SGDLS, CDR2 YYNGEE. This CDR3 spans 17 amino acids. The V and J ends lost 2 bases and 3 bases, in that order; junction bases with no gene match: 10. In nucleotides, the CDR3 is TGTGCCAGCAGCGTTAGGCGGGGACAGGCGAACAATCAGCCCCAGCATTTT. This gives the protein CASSVRRGQANNQPQHF.

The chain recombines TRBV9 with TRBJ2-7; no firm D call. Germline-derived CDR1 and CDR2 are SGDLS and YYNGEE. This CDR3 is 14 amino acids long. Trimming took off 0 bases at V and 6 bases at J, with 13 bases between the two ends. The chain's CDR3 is CASSVGTADFEQYF. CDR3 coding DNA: TGTGCCAGCAGCGTAGGGACGGCCGATTTCGAGCAGTACTTC.

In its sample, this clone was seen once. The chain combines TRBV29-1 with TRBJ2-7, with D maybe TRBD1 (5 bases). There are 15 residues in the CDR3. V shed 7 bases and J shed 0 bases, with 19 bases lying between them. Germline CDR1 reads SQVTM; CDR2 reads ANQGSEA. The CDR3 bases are TGCAGCGCCGCAAGTTTAATGGGGCGCTCCTACGAGCAGTACTTC. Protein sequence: CSAASLMGRSYEQYF.

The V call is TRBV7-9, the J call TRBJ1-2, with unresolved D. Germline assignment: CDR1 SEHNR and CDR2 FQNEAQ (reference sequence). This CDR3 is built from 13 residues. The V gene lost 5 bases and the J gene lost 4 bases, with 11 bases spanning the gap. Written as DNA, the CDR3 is TGTGCCAGCAGCACACCATCCGGCTATGGCTACACCTTC. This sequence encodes CASSTPSGYGYTF.

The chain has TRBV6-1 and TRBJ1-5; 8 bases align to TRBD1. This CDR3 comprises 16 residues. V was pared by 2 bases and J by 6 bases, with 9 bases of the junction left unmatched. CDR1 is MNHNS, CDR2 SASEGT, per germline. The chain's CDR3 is CASSEQGARGAQPQHF. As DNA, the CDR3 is TGTGCCAGCAGTGAACAGGGGGCGCGAGGGGCTCAGCCCCAGCATTTT.

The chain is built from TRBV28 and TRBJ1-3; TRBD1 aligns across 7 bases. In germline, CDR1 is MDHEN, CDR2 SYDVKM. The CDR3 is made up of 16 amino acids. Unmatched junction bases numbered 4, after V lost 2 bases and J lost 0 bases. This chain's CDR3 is CASSLPGTASGNTIYF. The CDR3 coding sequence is TGTGCCAGCAGTTTACCTGGGACAGCCTCTGGAAACACCATATATTTT.

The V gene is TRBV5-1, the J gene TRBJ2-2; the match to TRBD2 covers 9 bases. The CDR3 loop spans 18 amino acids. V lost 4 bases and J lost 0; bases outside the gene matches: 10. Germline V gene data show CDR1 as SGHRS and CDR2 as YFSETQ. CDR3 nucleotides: TGCGCCAGCAGCCACGTGGTAGTAGCGGGGGCGAACACCGGGGAGCTGTTTTTT. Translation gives CASSHVVVAGANTGELFF. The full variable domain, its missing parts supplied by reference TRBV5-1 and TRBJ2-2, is KAGVTQTPRYLIKTRGQQVTLSCSPISGHRSVSWYQQTPGQGLQFLFEYFSETQRNKGNFPGRFSGRQFSNSRSEMNVSTLELGDSALYLCASSHVVVAGANTGELFFGEGSRLTVL.

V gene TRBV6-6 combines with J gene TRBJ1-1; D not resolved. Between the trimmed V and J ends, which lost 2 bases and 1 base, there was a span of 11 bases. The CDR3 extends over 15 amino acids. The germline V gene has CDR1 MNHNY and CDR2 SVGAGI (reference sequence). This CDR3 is CASSYLGLRNTEAFF. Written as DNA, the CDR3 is TGTGCCAGCAGTTACCTCGGACTGCGGAACACTGAAGCTTTCTTT.

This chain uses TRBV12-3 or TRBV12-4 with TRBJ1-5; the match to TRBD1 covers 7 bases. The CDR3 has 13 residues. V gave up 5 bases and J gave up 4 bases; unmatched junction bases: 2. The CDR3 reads CASSMTGNQPQHF. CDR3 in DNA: TGTGCCAGCAGTATGACAGGGAATCAGCCCCAGCATTTT.

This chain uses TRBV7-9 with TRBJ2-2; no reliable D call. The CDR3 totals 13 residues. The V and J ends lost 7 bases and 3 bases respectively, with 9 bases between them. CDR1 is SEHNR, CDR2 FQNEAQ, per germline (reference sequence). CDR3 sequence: CASNPLDTGELFF. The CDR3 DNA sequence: TGTGCCAGCAACCCCCTGGACACCGGGGAGCTGTTTTTT.